The rows below give T cell receptor beta chains drawn from one sample of a study of identical twins. TCRdb processed the 5' RACE reads anew with MiXCR; each CDR3 protein has one entry. The repertoire holds fewer than 500,000 distinct CDR3 sequences, 20% to 25% seen once, with 2.9% in the top ten. This sample was also put to use in a study of T cells expressing NK-cell markers.

Sequenced: CD4+ T cells sorted from blood. The receptors originated from a woman between 18 and 29 years old in good health. Both conserved end residues are part of each CDR3. Each record gives: D gene, clone size, V gene, J gene, CDR3 protein, CDR3 DNA. A D gene is named only where the DNA matches it firmly. The size entry is marked missing in some rows and otherwise reads once, few, many or a size class.

d_gene: .
abundance: few
v_gene: TRBV6-5
j_gene: TRBJ1-2
CDR3aa: CASSYSRGDGYTF
CDR3nt: TGTGCCAGCAGTTACTCGAGAGGGGACGGCTACACCTTC

d_gene: .
abundance: .
v_gene: TRBV4-1
j_gene: TRBJ2-6
CDR3aa: CASSQDYGSSGANVLTF
CDR3nt: TGCGCCAGCAGCCAAGATTATGGGAGCTCTGGGGCCAACGTCCTGACTTTC

d_gene: TRBD2
abundance: .
v_gene: TRBV10-3
j_gene: TRBJ2-1
CDR3aa: CAISGTANNEQFF
CDR3nt: TGTGCCATTAGCGGGACTGCTAACAATGAGCAGTTCTTC

d_gene: .
abundance: few
v_gene: TRBV5-6
j_gene: TRBJ2-5
CDR3aa: CASSDQGNQETQYF
CDR3nt: TGTGCCAGCAGCGACCAGGGCAATCAAGAGACCCAGTACTTC

d_gene: .
abundance: .
v_gene: TRBV4-3
j_gene: TRBJ2-7
CDR3aa: CASSQATGNSYEQYF
CDR3nt: TGCGCCAGCAGCCAAGCTACCGGGAATTCCTACGAGCAGTACTTC

d_gene: .
abundance: few
v_gene: TRBV2
j_gene: TRBJ1-5
CDR3aa: CASSEIEGVKQAQHF
CDR3nt: TGTGCCAGCAGTGAAATTGAGGGCGTCAAGCAAGCCCAGCATTTT

d_gene: .
abundance: .
v_gene: TRBV3-1
j_gene: TRBJ2-7
CDR3aa: CASSQDIPSRGEQYF
CDR3nt: TGTGCCAGCAGCCAAGACATTCCGAGCCGGGGCGAGCAGTACTTC

d_gene: TRBD1
abundance: few
v_gene: TRBV6-1
j_gene: TRBJ1-5
CDR3aa: CASRPQGGSNQPQHF
CDR3nt: TGTGCCAGCAGACCACAGGGGGGTAGCAATCAGCCCCAGCATTTT

d_gene: .
abundance: few
v_gene: TRBV10-1
j_gene: TRBJ2-7
CDR3aa: CASSEPGSGQYF
CDR3nt: TGCGCCAGCAGTGAGCCGGGGAGCGGGCAGTACTTC

d_gene: .
abundance: .
v_gene: TRBV4-1
j_gene: TRBJ1-2
CDR3aa: CASSPTGIPEGGYTF
CDR3nt: TGCGCCAGCAGCCCGACCGGAATACCCGAAGGAGGCTACACCTTC

d_gene: .
abundance: few
v_gene: TRBV7-9
j_gene: TRBJ2-1
CDR3aa: CASSSSRVGDEQFF
CDR3nt: TGTGCCAGCAGCTCTTCGAGAGTGGGGGATGAGCAGTTCTTC

d_gene: .
abundance: few
v_gene: TRBV20-1
j_gene: TRBJ1-1
CDR3aa: CSARDGVKGLNTEAFF
CDR3nt: TGCAGTGCTAGAGATGGGGTTAAAGGGTTGAACACTGAAGCTTTCTTT

d_gene: .
abundance: .
v_gene: TRBV5-5
j_gene: TRBJ2-5
CDR3aa: CASSPNRGAGTQYF
CDR3nt: TGTGCCAGCAGCCCAAACAGGGGAGCGGGGACCCAGTACTTC

d_gene: TRBD2
abundance: .
v_gene: TRBV20-1
j_gene: TRBJ2-1
CDR3aa: CSALAGGQLGYEQFF
CDR3nt: TGCAGTGCTCTCGCGGGAGGCCAACTAGGTTATGAGCAGTTCTTC

d_gene: TRBD1
abundance: .
v_gene: TRBV7-2
j_gene: TRBJ2-7
CDR3aa: CASSLVEGTASYEQYF
CDR3nt: TGTGCCAGCAGTCTTGTAGAGGGGACAGCATCCTACGAGCAGTACTTC

d_gene: TRBD1
abundance: .
v_gene: TRBV6-5
j_gene: TRBJ1-2
CDR3aa: CASSVSTGLDGYTF
CDR3nt: TGTGCCAGCAGTGTATCGACAGGGCTGGATGGCTACACCTTC

d_gene: TRBD1
abundance: .
v_gene: TRBV6-1
j_gene: TRBJ1-5
CDR3aa: CASSQGAPGQPQHF
CDR3nt: TGTGCCAGCTCCCAGGGGGCGCCTGGTCAGCCCCAGCATTTT

d_gene: TRBD2
abundance: .
v_gene: TRBV29-1
j_gene: TRBJ2-1
CDR3aa: CSGSALAGNHEQFF
CDR3nt: TGCAGCGGCTCGGCACTAGCGGGTAACCATGAGCAGTTCTTC

d_gene: TRBD2
abundance: few
v_gene: TRBV20-1
j_gene: TRBJ2-3
CDR3aa: CSASVLAGDTDTQYF
CDR3nt: TGCAGTGCTTCCGTTCTAGCGGGGGACACAGATACGCAGTATTTT

d_gene: .
abundance: .
v_gene: TRBV3-1
j_gene: TRBJ1-2
CDR3aa: CASSQGSNYGYTF
CDR3nt: TGTGCCAGCAGCCAGGGGAGTAACTATGGCTACACCTTC

d_gene: TRBD1
abundance: few
v_gene: TRBV2
j_gene: TRBJ1-1
CDR3aa: CASSGGTGGARDEAFF
CDR3nt: TGTGCCAGCAGTGGGGGGACAGGGGGCGCAAGGGATGAAGCTTTCTTT

d_gene: .
abundance: .
v_gene: TRBV29-1
j_gene: TRBJ1-5
CDR3aa: CSARNSNQPQHF
CDR3nt: TGCAGCGCCCGAAACAGTAATCAGCCCCAGCATTTT

d_gene: .
abundance: few
v_gene: TRBV5-1
j_gene: TRBJ2-7
CDR3aa: CASSFRRGGDEQYF
CDR3nt: TGCGCCAGCAGCTTTCGGCGGGGTGGGGACGAGCAGTACTTC

d_gene: TRBD2
abundance: .
v_gene: TRBV3-1
j_gene: TRBJ2-5
CDR3aa: CASSLQPGLAFETQYF
CDR3nt: TGTGCCAGCAGCCTCCAACCGGGACTAGCGTTTGAGACCCAGTACTTC

d_gene: .
abundance: few
v_gene: TRBV7-9
j_gene: TRBJ1-1
CDR3aa: CASSLTPGAGAFF
CDR3nt: TGTGCCAGCAGCTTAACCCCGGGGGCTGGGGCTTTCTTT

d_gene: TRBD1
abundance: .
v_gene: TRBV12-3/TRBV12-4
j_gene: TRBJ2-7
CDR3aa: CASSRQGIYEQYF
CDR3nt: TGTGCCAGCAGCAGACAGGGGATCTACGAGCAGTACTTC

d_gene: .
abundance: .
v_gene: TRBV12-3/TRBV12-4
j_gene: TRBJ2-2
CDR3aa: CASSRPKAGGNTGELFF
CDR3nt: TGTGCCAGCAGTAGACCGAAGGCCGGGGGGAACACCGGGGAGCTGTTTTTT

d_gene: .
abundance: .
v_gene: TRBV9
j_gene: TRBJ2-7
CDR3aa: CASSVADLNEQYF
CDR3nt: TGTGCCAGCAGCGTAGCTGACCTGAACGAGCAGTACTTC

d_gene: TRBD1
abundance: few
v_gene: TRBV12-3/TRBV12-4
j_gene: TRBJ1-2
CDR3aa: CASSLGTASFYGYTF
CDR3nt: TGTGCCAGCAGTTTGGGGACAGCAAGTTTCTATGGCTACACCTTC

d_gene: .
abundance: .
v_gene: TRBV2
j_gene: TRBJ2-7
CDR3aa: CASSGQAIQYF
CDR3nt: TGTGCCAGCAGTGGACAGGCAATACAGTACTTC

d_gene: .
abundance: .
v_gene: TRBV12-3/TRBV12-4
j_gene: TRBJ2-3
CDR3aa: CASSLDREDTQYF
CDR3nt: TGTGCCAGCAGTTTAGACAGGGAAGATACGCAGTATTTT

d_gene: .
abundance: few
v_gene: TRBV5-1
j_gene: TRBJ2-7
CDR3aa: CASSLGRVTYEQYF
CDR3nt: TGCGCCAGCAGCTTGGGTAGGGTCACCTACGAGCAGTACTTC

d_gene: .
abundance: .
v_gene: TRBV4-3
j_gene: TRBJ2-6
CDR3aa: CASSQDQGLTYSGANVLTF
CDR3nt: TGCGCCAGCAGCCAAGATCAAGGACTCACCTACTCTGGGGCCAACGTCCTGACTTTC

d_gene: .
abundance: few
v_gene: TRBV6-1
j_gene: TRBJ1-1
CDR3aa: CASNLGGREEAFF
CDR3nt: TGTGCCAGCAACCTGGGGGGGCGGGAAGAAGCTTTCTTT

d_gene: TRBD2
abundance: .
v_gene: TRBV20-1
j_gene: TRBJ2-2
CDR3aa: CSARISGTNTGELFF
CDR3nt: TGCAGTGCTAGGATTAGCGGGACCAACACCGGGGAGCTGTTTTTT

d_gene: .
abundance: .
v_gene: TRBV25-1
j_gene: TRBJ2-2
CDR3aa: CASSPQETNTGELFF
CDR3nt: TGTGCCAGCAGTCCCCAAGAAACGAACACCGGGGAGCTGTTTTTT

d_gene: TRBD1
abundance: .
v_gene: TRBV5-6
j_gene: TRBJ2-7
CDR3aa: CASRSDRWFYEQYF
CDR3nt: TGTGCCAGCAGATCGGACAGGTGGTTTTACGAGCAGTACTTC

d_gene: .
abundance: .
v_gene: TRBV25-1
j_gene: TRBJ1-1
CDR3aa: CASSEAQMNTEAFF
CDR3nt: TGTGCCAGCAGTGAAGCACAGATGAACACTGAAGCTTTCTTT

d_gene: TRBD2
abundance: few
v_gene: TRBV20-1
j_gene: TRBJ2-3
CDR3aa: CSVSLAGSNTQYF
CDR3nt: TGCAGTGTTTCACTAGCGGGAAGCAATACGCAGTATTTT

d_gene: .
abundance: .
v_gene: TRBV12-3/TRBV12-4
j_gene: TRBJ2-1
CDR3aa: CASSGRGNEQFF
CDR3nt: TGTGCCAGCAGTGGCCGGGGAAATGAGCAGTTCTTC

d_gene: TRBD1
abundance: few
v_gene: TRBV6-1
j_gene: TRBJ2-2
CDR3aa: CASRTGGTNTGELFF
CDR3nt: TGTGCCAGCAGAACAGGGGGCACCAACACCGGGGAGCTGTTTTTT